A selection of T cell receptor beta chains follows, all from one sample in a study of blood T cell repertoires in COVID-19. Only in-frame clones appear in the TCRdb table, and some are missing; sequencing was by immunoSEQ multiplex PCR. The data contain around 76,000 clones, under 80% of them singletons. Material: peripheral blood. The origin of the receptors is a woman over 75 with active or convalescent COVID-19. The CDR3 runs from the conserved cysteine through the conserved F or W. Each record gives: clone size, V gene, D gene, J gene, CDR3 DNA, CDR3 protein. A D gene is named only where the DNA matches it firmly. Rows give clone size only sometimes, using once, few, many, or a class for an expanded clone.

once	TRBV29-1	-	TRBJ1-2	TGCAGCGCTGTCGGCGGTTCGGACTATGGCTACACCTTC	CSAVGGSDYGYTF
-	TRBV5-8	-	TRBJ2-5	TGTGCCAGCACCTTCGGACATGGCCAAGAGACCCAGTACTTC	CASTFGHGQETQYF
-	TRBV6-2/TRBV6-3	-	TRBJ2-1	TGTGCCAGTAGTGGGGGCGCAGTCGATGAGCAGTTCTTC	CASSGGAVDEQFF
-	TRBV27	-	TRBJ1-1	TGTGCCAGCAGTCCCTCCGGGAGGGCCGCTGAAGCTTTCTTT	CASSPSGRAAEAFF
-	TRBV21-1	-	TRBJ1-1	TGTGCCAGCAGCGCGGGGCAGGGGGCTGCAGCTTTCTTT	CASSAGQGAAAFF
once	TRBV6-5	-	TRBJ2-2	TGTGCCGGCGGGGGCAGGGCGATCGGGGAGCTGTTTTTT	CAGGGRAIGELFF
-	TRBV9	TRBD1	TRBJ1-2	TGTGCCAGCAGCGTAGGAGGGGGCGCGAATGGCTACACCTTC	CASSVGGGANGYTF
once	TRBV6-2/TRBV6-3	-	TRBJ1-1	TGTGCCAGCAGCCCTACAGGGAACACTGAAGCTTTCTTT	CASSPTGNTEAFF
few	TRBV6-2/TRBV6-3	TRBD2	TRBJ2-1	TGTGCCAGCAGTTACGCGGGGGGGCATCCTGAGCAGTTCTTC	CASSYAGGHPEQFF
-	TRBV7-2	TRBD2	TRBJ2-5	TGTGCCAGCAGCACGGGAGGGGGGTTTGGAGAGACCCAGTACTTC	CASSTGGGFGETQYF
-	TRBV7-2	-	TRBJ2-1	TGTGCCAGCAGCTTAACCGGGGCTAGCGAAAATGAGCAGTTCTTC	CASSLTGASENEQFF
few	TRBV9	-	TRBJ2-1	TGTGCCAGCAGCGTAGTAGCGGCTAACTACAATGAGCAGTTCTTC	CASSVVAANYNEQFF
-	TRBV7-2	-	TRBJ2-1	TGTGCCAGCAGCTTAGGGGGCCGCTGGGCGTCTAGCTCCTACAATGAGCAGTTCTTC	CASSLGGRWASSSYNEQFF
-	TRBV21-1	-	TRBJ2-7	TGTGCCAGCAGCCTCCCGCACAGGACAGGGGTGATCGACGAGCAGTACTTC	CASSLPHRTGVIDEQYF
-	TRBV19	TRBD1	TRBJ2-1	TGTGCCAGTAGTCTTAGGGACAGGGAGGATGAGCAGTTCTTC	CASSLRDREDEQFF
few	TRBV19	-	TRBJ1-1	TGTGCCAGTAGTATTCAGATGAACACTGAAGCTTTCTTT	CASSIQMNTEAFF
-	TRBV11-2	TRBD2	TRBJ2-1	TGTGCCAGCAGCCACGGACTAGCGGGGGGTTGGTACAATGAGCAGTTCTTC	CASSHGLAGGWYNEQFF
-	TRBV7-2	-	TRBJ1-5	TGTGCCAGCAGCTCCGGGAGAGACAATCAGCCCCAGCATTTT	CASSSGRDNQPQHF
once	TRBV7-3	-	TRBJ2-5	TGTGCCAGCAGATCCTCGGGGGAACAAGAGACCCGGTACTTC	CASRSSGEQETRYF
-	TRBV29-1	-	TRBJ2-5	TGCAGCGCCACCGGCCAAGAGACCCAGTACTTC	CSATGQETQYF
-	TRBV4-3	-	TRBJ1-1	TGCGCCAGCAGCCAAGATACCAGGGGCACTGAAGCTTTCTTT	CASSQDTRGTEAFF
-	TRBV7-6	-	TRBJ1-3	TGTGCCAGCAGCTTAGTACAAGCTAGTGGAAACACCATATATTTT	CASSLVQASGNTIYF
-	TRBV28	TRBD2	TRBJ2-5	TGTGCCAGCAGTTCCCCCTTACTGACTAGCGGGGGGGCCAGGGAGACCCAGTACTTC	CASSSPLLTSGGARETQYF
-	TRBV5-8	-	TRBJ2-5	TGTGCCAGCAGCTTCGGAGGGACCCTCCAAGAGACCCAGTACTTC	CASSFGGTLQETQYF
-	TRBV5-4	TRBD2	TRBJ2-2	TGTGCCAGCAGCTTAGCCTCCGGCGGGGGGAACACCGGGGAGCTGTTTTTT	CASSLASGGGNTGELFF
-	TRBV4-3	TRBD2	TRBJ2-5	TGCGCCAGCAGCCAAGGGGCGACTAGCAGACAAGAGACCCAGTACTTC	CASSQGATSRQETQYF
few	TRBV19	-	TRBJ2-7	TGTGCCAGTAGCCGGGACACCCAATACGAGCAGTACTTC	CASSRDTQYEQYF
-	TRBV30	-	TRBJ1-5	TGTGCCTGGAAACGGGTAGGGGATAGCAATCAGCCCCAGCATTTT	CAWKRVGDSNQPQHF
-	TRBV5-1	TRBD2	TRBJ2-3	TGCGCCAGCAGCCCGACCAGCGGGGGGGCCGCAGATACGCAGTATTTT	CASSPTSGGAADTQYF
-	TRBV30	-	TRBJ2-7	TGTGCCTGGAGTCACGGGAATAGGCGCGAGCAGTACTTC	CAWSHGNRREQYF
-	TRBV4-3	-	TRBJ1-1	TGCGCCAGCAGTCCCATGGGAGGGGAAGCTTTCTTT	CASSPMGGEAFF
-	TRBV11-2	TRBD2	TRBJ2-3	TGTGCCAGCAGCTTAGATGGCGGGGGAATGGCAGATACGCAGTATTTT	CASSLDGGGMADTQYF
few	TRBV7-2	-	TRBJ1-4	TGTGCCAGCAGCCAGGGGTCGGTGGTTGAAAAACTGTTTTTT	CASSQGSVVEKLFF
once	TRBV9	TRBD2	TRBJ2-1	TGTGCCAGCAGCAGACTAGCGGGGGGGAACTACAATGAGCAGTTCTTC	CASSRLAGGNYNEQFF
-	TRBV5-1	TRBD2	TRBJ2-3	TGCGCCAGCAGCTTGGGACTAGCGGCTACGCAGTATTTT	CASSLGLAATQYF
-	TRBV19	TRBD1	TRBJ1-5	TGTGCCAGTAGCACGGACAGGGCTAATCAGCCCCAGCATTTT	CASSTDRANQPQHF
-	TRBV2	-	TRBJ1-1	TGTGCCAGCACCTCCTCCAGGGGCACGAACACTGAAGCTTTCTTT	CASTSSRGTNTEAFF
-	TRBV2	-	TRBJ1-1	TGTGCCAGCAGTGCCCCTACAGGGAACACTGAAGCTTTCTTT	CASSAPTGNTEAFF
-	TRBV4-1	TRBD2	TRBJ2-1	TGCGCCAGCAGCCAAGATGGTTTGGGCGGCGGGGGGTCCTACAATGAGCAGTTCTTC	CASSQDGLGGGGSYNEQFF
-	TRBV3-1/TRBV3-2	TRBD1	TRBJ1-2	TGTGCCAGCAGCCGGGGACAGGGGGCTTCTCACTATGGCTACACCTTC	CASSRGQGASHYGYTF
-	TRBV6-2/TRBV6-3	TRBD1	TRBJ2-6	TGTGCCAGCAGTTCAGACAGGGGACCCCCGGCTGCTGGGGCCAACGTCCTGACTTTC	CASSSDRGPPAAGANVLTF
-	TRBV19	TRBD2	TRBJ2-5	TGTGCCAGTAGTATCGTGGGGGGGCAAGAGACCCAGTACTTC	CASSIVGGQETQYF
-	TRBV6-2/TRBV6-3	-	TRBJ1-1	TGTGCCAGCAGTTGGGACTTGCGGGGGCTAACGATGAACACTGAAGCTTTCTTT	CASSWDLRGLTMNTEAFF